This TCR beta chain was observed in a study of blood T cell repertoires in COVID-19. On the study more broadly: Nucleic acid was either cDNA or gDNA, and it came from T cells, B-cell-depleted T cells, or PBMCs.

Participants were placed into cohorts based on the clinical history they reported. The V end was cut by 2 bases, the J end by 6 bases, with 14 bases between. Germline loops: CDR1 KGHSH, CDR2 LQKENI. CDR3 length equals 14 residues. Clones were sequenced by immunoSEQ multiplex PCR, and TCRdb holds only the in-frame ones, with some missing. Seen here are around 250,000 clones, around 84% observed once, and the top ten hold approximately 1.7%. The receptor's source is a woman in her forties or fifties who had recovered from COVID-19. Material for sequencing was PBMCs or T cells enriched from blood (not recorded which). The rearrangement joins TRBV18 to TRBJ2-7; tentatively, D is TRBD1 (5 bases). Written as DNA, the CDR3 is TGTGCCAGCTCACCAGCGGTCAGGGTGAGCGAGCAGTACTTC. It codes for CASSPAVRVSEQYF.